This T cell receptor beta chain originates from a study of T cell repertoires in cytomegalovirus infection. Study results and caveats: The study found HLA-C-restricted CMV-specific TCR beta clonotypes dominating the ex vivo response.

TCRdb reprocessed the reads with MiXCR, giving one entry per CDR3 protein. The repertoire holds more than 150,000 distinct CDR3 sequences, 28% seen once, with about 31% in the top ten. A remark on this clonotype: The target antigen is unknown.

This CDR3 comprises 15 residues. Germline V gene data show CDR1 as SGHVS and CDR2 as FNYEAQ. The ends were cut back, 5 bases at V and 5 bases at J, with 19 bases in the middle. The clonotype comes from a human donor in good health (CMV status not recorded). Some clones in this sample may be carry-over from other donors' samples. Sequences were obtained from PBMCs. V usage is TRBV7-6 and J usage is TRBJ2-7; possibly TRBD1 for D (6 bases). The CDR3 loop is CASSPLQGEGNEQYF. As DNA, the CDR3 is TGTGCCAGCAGCCCCTTACAGGGCGAGGGGAACGAGCAGTACTTC.